This passage covers 22 T cell receptor beta chains from one sample sequenced in a study of T-cell reconstitution after alpha-beta-depleted transplantation in children. Preparing the TCRbeta library involved the use of unique molecular identifiers. Using its own MiXCR run on the PCR reads, TCRdb lists one record per CDR3 protein. Of 85,000 to 120,000 distinct CDR3 sequences listed, roughly 7.6% are singletons. The sequences come from PBMCs, collected before TCRalphabeta/CD19-depleted stem cell transplant. The source of these receptors is a boy aged 2-15 years with acute lymphoblastic leukemia, due to receive a stem cell transplant.

The V and J genes are TRBV29-1 and TRBJ2-1; 9 positions agree with TRBD1. The V segment lost 5 bases and the J segment 9 bases; nucleotides outside the gene matches: 17. CDR3 length: 16 residues. Per the germline V gene, CDR1 is SQVTM and CDR2 is ANQGSEA. For the CDR3, the DNA is TGCAGCGTTTTCTATAGTGGGACAGGGCGTCTGGGTGAGCAGTTCTTC. This codes for CSVFYSGTGRLGEQFF.

The table lists this clonotype with a count of one. One end of the junction is discordant with germline, which a read error may explain. The V gene is TRBV6-1, the J gene TRBJ2-1; TRBD2 agrees at 8 bases. The CDR3 is made up of 15 amino acids. Germline CDR1 MNHNS, CDR2 SASEGT. CDR3 loop: CASSEVAGSSNEQFF. CDR3 nucleotide sequence: TGTGCCAGCAGTGAGGTAGCGGGGTCCTCCAATGAGCAGTTCTTC.

For this clonotype: A read error is likely, as this CDR3 ends without the conserved phenylalanine or tryptophan. The CDR3 region is CSAGGWRDTEAFC. In DNA form, the CDR3 reads TGCAGTGCCGGAGGGTGGAGGGACACTGAAGCTTTCTGT. This chain links TRBV20-1 with TRBJ1-1; D call uncertain. Trimming shortened V by 6 bases and J by 3 bases, and 14 bases separated the two germline ends. CDR3 length: 13 residues. In germline, CDR1 is DFQATT, CDR2 SNEGSKA (reference sequence).

This clonotype appeared many times. This rearrangement joins TRBV20-1 to TRBJ2-7, with 8 bases aligning to TRBD2. Per the germline V gene, CDR1 is DFQATT and CDR2 is SNEGSKA (reference sequence). J lost 4 bases, V lost 3 bases, and 8 bases had no gene match. The CDR3 consists of 14 residues. In nucleotides, the CDR3 is TGCAGTGCTAGTACTGGTAGCGGGGAATACGAGCAGTACTTC. Its translation is CSASTGSGEYEQYF.

The genes are TRBV20-1 and TRBJ1-2; 10 nucleotides line up with TRBD1. J gave up 8 bases and V 0 bases, and 6 bases lay outside the gene matches. Per the germline V gene, CDR1 is DFQATT and CDR2 is SNEGSKA (reference sequence). The length of the CDR3 is 14 residues. This chain's CDR3 is CSARDLRDRGGYTF. The CDR3 DNA reads as TGCAGTGCTAGAGACCTAAGGGACAGGGGAGGCTACACCTTC.

The sample holds many counts of this clonotype. This chain joins TRBV5-1 and TRBJ2-7; tentatively, D is TRBD2 (5 bases). CDR1 is SGHRS and CDR2 is YFSETQ in the germline V gene. This CDR3 spans 15 amino acids. V gave up 5 bases and J gave up 0 bases, with 15 bases separating them. The CDR3 reads CASRNPGGYSYEQYF. The DNA for the CDR3 is TGCGCCAGCAGGAACCCTGGCGGGTACTCCTACGAGCAGTACTTC.

V is TRBV20-1 and J is TRBJ2-4, with D uncertain. CDR3 length equals 15 residues. Trimming shortened V by 5 bases and J by 0 bases, and 14 bases separated the two germline ends. Germline V lookup: CDR1 DFQATT, CDR2 SNEGSKA (reference sequence). DNA for the CDR3: TGCAGTGCTGCCCTGAGTCAGCTAGCCAAAAACATTCAGTACTTC. This codes for CSAALSQLAKNIQYF.

This clonotype was detected ten times or more. J is TRBJ1-5 and V is TRBV5-1; the D is unclear. Trimming shortened V by 4 bases and J by 2 bases, and 10 bases separated the two germline ends. This CDR3 comprises 14 residues. CDR1 is SGHRS, CDR2 YFSETQ, per germline. The chain's CDR3 is CASSPDARNQPQHF. The CDR3 DNA follows: TGCGCCAGCAGCCCAGACGCACGCAATCAGCCCCAGCATTTT.

This clonotype was counted only a few times. V usage is TRBV20-1 and J usage is TRBJ1-5; TRBD1 agrees at 7 bases. The CDR3 runs to 15 residues. Looked up from germline, CDR1 is DFQATT and CDR2 is SNEGSKA (reference sequence). V lost 3 bases to trimming and J lost 0 bases; unmatched junction nucleotides: 5. DNA of the CDR3: TGCAGTGCTAGTCCAGGGACAGCTAGCAATCAGCCCCAGCATTTT. Translation: CSASPGTASNQPQHF.

The chain has TRBV3-1 and TRBJ2-1; weak D call: TRBD2 (5 bases). CDR1 LGHDT and CDR2 YNNKEL come from the germline V gene (reference sequence). CDR3 length: 19 residues. Trimming took 0 bases from V and 2 from J, leaving 20 bases between them. CDR3 coding DNA: TGTGCCAGCAGCCAAGAATCTGAAGGCTTGGGGAGCACCTACAATGAGCAGTTCTTC. Its protein is CASSQESEGLGSTYNEQFF.

This clonotype was observed at least ten times. This chain joins TRBV5-1 and TRBJ2-5; D remains unclear. CDR1 and CDR2 from the germline V gene are SGHRS and YFSETQ. This CDR3 is 15 amino acids long. Trimming took off 3 bases at V and 1 base at J, with 13 bases between the two ends. CDR3 sequence (DNA): TGCGCCAGCAGCTGGGGAACAACCCGCCAAGAGACCCAGTACTTC. This translates into CASSWGTTRQETQYF.

This clonotype was counted ten times or more. The rearrangement joins TRBV20-1 to TRBJ1-2, with no clear D. This CDR3 has 13 residues. The V end lost 5 bases, the J end lost 4 bases, and 14 bases lay between the germline ends. The germline V gene encodes CDR1 DFQATT and CDR2 SNEGSKA (reference sequence). This CDR3 is CSARKAGSYGYTF. The CDR3 DNA sequence: TGCAGTGCTCGGAAAGCGGGGAGCTATGGCTACACCTTC.

The chain carries TRBV5-1 and TRBJ2-7, with TRBD1 matching 8 bases. CDR3 size: 17 residues. Trimming at V came to 4 bases and at J to 4 bases, leaving 16 bases not matched to a gene. Per germline, CDR1 SGHRS and CDR2 YFSETQ. For the CDR3, the DNA is TGCGCCAGCAGCCTTCAGGGGGCGGCTGTACGAGGATACGAGCAGTACTTC. Amino acids: CASSLQGAAVRGYEQYF.

This clonotype was seen repeatedly, ten times or more. The V call is TRBV6-2 or TRBV6-3, the J call TRBJ2-7, with D maybe TRBD2 (5 bases). In germline, CDR1 is MNHEY, CDR2 SVGEGT. The CDR3 length is 13 residues. The V end was cut by 2 bases, the J end by 3 bases, with 8 bases between. The CDR3, as DNA: TGTGCCAGCAGTTACGACGACTACTACGAGCAGTACTTC. It encodes CASSYDDYYEQYF.

The chain is built from TRBV27 and TRBJ1-2; the match to TRBD1 covers 7 bases. Germline V gene data show CDR1 as MNHEY and CDR2 as SMNVEV (reference sequence). The CDR3 runs to 14 residues. J lost 6 bases, V lost 8 bases, and 12 bases had no gene match. CDR3 residues: CASRPGVTGHGYTF. The DNA of the CDR3 is TGTGCCAGCCGTCCCGGTGTGACAGGGCATGGCTACACCTTC.

This clonotype was seen ten or more times. The chain recombines TRBV20-1 with TRBJ2-1; unclear D gene. Trimming cost V 1 base and J 6 bases, with 7 bases left between them. This CDR3 has 12 residues. Germline CDR1 and CDR2: DFQATT and SNEGSKA (reference sequence). The CDR3 bases are TGCAGTGCTAGAGGAGACGGCAATGAGCAGTTCTTC. It is translated as CSARGDGNEQFF.

The chain couples TRBV11-2 to TRBJ1-4; D possibly corresponds to TRBD1 (5 bases). CDR1 and CDR2 (germline): SGHAT, FQNNGV. V lost 3 bases to trimming and J lost 6 bases, with 11 bases between them. CDR3 length: 14 residues. DNA for the CDR3: TGTGCCAGCAGCTTCGGGACGCGGTATGAAAAACTGTTTTTT. Amino acids: CASSFGTRYEKLFF.

The chain uses TRBV20-1 and TRBJ1-1, with 7 nucleotides matching TRBD1. CDR3 size: 16 residues. Germline V gene lookup returns CDR1 DFQATT and CDR2 SNEGSKA (reference sequence). The junction had 11 bases not matched to a gene; V was cut back by 3 bases and J by 1 base. CDR3 loop: CSASGATDRRNTEAFF. CDR3 nucleotides: TGCAGTGCTAGTGGGGCTACGGACAGGCGGAACACTGAAGCTTTCTTT.

V usage is TRBV11-1 and J usage is TRBJ2-7; 14 bases fit TRBD2. Looked up from germline, CDR1 is SGHAT and CDR2 is FQDESV (reference sequence). The junction had 11 bases not matched to a gene; V was cut back by 4 bases and J by 0 bases. The CDR3 covers 19 residues. The CDR3 loop reads CASSSLGTSGGHSSYEQYF. CDR3 nucleotides: TGTGCCAGCAGCTCGCTTGGGACTAGCGGGGGCCATAGCTCCTACGAGCAGTACTTC.

The V gene is TRBV12-3 or TRBV12-4, the J gene TRBJ1-4; unclear D gene. This CDR3 comprises 13 residues. V lost 2 bases and J 7 bases, leaving 8 bases between the germline ends. The CDR3 DNA reads TGTGCCAGCAGTTTATGGAGGGCTGAAAAACTGTTTTTT. This sequence encodes CASSLWRAEKLFF.

This clonotype has just a few counts. The chain joins TRBV7-2 to TRBJ2-7; unclear D gene. Germline loops: CDR1 SGHTA, CDR2 FQGNSA. This CDR3 region has 12 residues. V was pared by 5 bases and J by 9 bases, with 14 bases between. The CDR3 spells CASSLSRIRQYF. DNA of the CDR3: TGTGCCAGCAGCCTTAGTAGGATACGGCAGTACTTC.

This clonotype is termed medium-sized. The chain recombines TRBV29-1 with TRBJ2-7; no clear D. Per germline, CDR1 SQVTM and CDR2 ANQGSEA. V was pared by 7 bases and J by 3 bases, with 13 bases between. CDR3 length: 12 amino acids. The CDR3 sequence is CSAKMESYEQYF. CDR3 nucleotides: TGCAGCGCCAAGATGGAGAGCTACGAGCAGTACTTC.